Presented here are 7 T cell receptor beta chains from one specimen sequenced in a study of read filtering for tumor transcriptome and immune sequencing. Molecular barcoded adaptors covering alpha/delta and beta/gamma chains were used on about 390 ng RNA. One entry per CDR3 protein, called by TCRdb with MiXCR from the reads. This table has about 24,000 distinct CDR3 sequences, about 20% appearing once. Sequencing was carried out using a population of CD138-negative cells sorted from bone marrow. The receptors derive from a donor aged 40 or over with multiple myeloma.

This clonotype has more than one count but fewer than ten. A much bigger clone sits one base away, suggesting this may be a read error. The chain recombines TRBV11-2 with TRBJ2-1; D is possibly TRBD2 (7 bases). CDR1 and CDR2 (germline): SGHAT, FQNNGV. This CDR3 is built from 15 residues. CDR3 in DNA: TGTGCCAGCGGCTTAGCTCGGGGGGCTCTCGATGAGCAGTTCTTC. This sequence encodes CASGLARGALDEQFF.

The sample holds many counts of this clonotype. The CDR3 DNA is TGTGCCAGCAGTGTACAGGCAAACACCGGGGAGCTGTTTTTT. Protein sequence: CASSVQANTGELFF. The chain uses TRBV6-4 and TRBJ2-2; tentative D call: TRBD1 (5 bases). V was cut by 4 bases and J by 2 bases, with 8 bases left in between. Looked up from germline, CDR1 is MRHNA and CDR2 is SNTAGT. The CDR3 spans 14 residues.

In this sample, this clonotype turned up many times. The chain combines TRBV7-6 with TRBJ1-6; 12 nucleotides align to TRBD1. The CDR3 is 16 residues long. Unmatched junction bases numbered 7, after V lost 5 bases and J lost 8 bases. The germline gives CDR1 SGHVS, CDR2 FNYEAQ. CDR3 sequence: CASSPRGQGAYSPLHF. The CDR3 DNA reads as TGTGCCAGCAGCCCACGGGGACAGGGGGCTTATTCACCCCTCCACTTT.

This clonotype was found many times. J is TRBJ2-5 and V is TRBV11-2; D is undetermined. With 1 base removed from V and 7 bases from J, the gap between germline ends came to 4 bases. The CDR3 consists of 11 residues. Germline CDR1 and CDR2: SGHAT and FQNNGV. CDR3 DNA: TGTGCCAGCAGCTTAGGGGCGACCCAGTACTTC. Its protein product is CASSLGATQYF.

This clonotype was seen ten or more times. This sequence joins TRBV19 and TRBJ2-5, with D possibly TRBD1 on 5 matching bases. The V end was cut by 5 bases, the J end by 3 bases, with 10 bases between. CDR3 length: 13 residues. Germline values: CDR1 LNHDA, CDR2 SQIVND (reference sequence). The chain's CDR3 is CASSFPGKETQYF. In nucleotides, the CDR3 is TGTGCCAGTAGTTTCCCAGGGAAAGAGACCCAGTACTTC.

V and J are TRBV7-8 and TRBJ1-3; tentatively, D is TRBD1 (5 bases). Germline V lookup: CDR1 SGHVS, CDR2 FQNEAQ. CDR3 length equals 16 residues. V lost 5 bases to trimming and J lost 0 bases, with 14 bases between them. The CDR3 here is CASSPRDGYSGNTIYF. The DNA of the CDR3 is TGTGCCAGCAGCCCCAGGGACGGTTACTCTGGAAACACCATATATTTT. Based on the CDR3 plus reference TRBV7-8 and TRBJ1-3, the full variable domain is GAGVSQSPRYKVAKRGQDVALRCDPISGHVSLFWYQQALGQGPEFLTYFQNEAQLDKSGLPSDRFFAERPEGSVSTLKIQRTQQEDSAVYLCASSPRDGYSGNTIYFGEGSWLTVV.

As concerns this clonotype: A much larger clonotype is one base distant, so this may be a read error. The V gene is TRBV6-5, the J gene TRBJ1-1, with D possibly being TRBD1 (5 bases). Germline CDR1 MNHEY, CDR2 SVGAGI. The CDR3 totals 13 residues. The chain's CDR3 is CSSSYWGATTAFF. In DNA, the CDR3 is TGTTCCAGCAGTTACTGGGGCGCCACCACGGCTTTCTTT.